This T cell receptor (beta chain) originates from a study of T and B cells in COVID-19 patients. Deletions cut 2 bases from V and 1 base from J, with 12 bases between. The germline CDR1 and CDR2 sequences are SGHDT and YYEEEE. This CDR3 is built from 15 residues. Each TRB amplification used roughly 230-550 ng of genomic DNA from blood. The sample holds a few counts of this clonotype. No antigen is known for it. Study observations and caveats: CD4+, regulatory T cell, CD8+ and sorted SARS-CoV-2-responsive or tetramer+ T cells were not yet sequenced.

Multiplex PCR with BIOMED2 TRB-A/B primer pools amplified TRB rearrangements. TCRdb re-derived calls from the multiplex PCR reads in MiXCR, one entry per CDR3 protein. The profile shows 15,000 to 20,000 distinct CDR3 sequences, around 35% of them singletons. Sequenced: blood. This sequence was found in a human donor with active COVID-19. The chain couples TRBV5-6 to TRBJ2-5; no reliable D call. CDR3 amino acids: CASSFVASTQETQYF. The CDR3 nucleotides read TGTGCCAGCAGCTTCGTGGCCAGCACCCAAGAGACCCAGTACTTC.